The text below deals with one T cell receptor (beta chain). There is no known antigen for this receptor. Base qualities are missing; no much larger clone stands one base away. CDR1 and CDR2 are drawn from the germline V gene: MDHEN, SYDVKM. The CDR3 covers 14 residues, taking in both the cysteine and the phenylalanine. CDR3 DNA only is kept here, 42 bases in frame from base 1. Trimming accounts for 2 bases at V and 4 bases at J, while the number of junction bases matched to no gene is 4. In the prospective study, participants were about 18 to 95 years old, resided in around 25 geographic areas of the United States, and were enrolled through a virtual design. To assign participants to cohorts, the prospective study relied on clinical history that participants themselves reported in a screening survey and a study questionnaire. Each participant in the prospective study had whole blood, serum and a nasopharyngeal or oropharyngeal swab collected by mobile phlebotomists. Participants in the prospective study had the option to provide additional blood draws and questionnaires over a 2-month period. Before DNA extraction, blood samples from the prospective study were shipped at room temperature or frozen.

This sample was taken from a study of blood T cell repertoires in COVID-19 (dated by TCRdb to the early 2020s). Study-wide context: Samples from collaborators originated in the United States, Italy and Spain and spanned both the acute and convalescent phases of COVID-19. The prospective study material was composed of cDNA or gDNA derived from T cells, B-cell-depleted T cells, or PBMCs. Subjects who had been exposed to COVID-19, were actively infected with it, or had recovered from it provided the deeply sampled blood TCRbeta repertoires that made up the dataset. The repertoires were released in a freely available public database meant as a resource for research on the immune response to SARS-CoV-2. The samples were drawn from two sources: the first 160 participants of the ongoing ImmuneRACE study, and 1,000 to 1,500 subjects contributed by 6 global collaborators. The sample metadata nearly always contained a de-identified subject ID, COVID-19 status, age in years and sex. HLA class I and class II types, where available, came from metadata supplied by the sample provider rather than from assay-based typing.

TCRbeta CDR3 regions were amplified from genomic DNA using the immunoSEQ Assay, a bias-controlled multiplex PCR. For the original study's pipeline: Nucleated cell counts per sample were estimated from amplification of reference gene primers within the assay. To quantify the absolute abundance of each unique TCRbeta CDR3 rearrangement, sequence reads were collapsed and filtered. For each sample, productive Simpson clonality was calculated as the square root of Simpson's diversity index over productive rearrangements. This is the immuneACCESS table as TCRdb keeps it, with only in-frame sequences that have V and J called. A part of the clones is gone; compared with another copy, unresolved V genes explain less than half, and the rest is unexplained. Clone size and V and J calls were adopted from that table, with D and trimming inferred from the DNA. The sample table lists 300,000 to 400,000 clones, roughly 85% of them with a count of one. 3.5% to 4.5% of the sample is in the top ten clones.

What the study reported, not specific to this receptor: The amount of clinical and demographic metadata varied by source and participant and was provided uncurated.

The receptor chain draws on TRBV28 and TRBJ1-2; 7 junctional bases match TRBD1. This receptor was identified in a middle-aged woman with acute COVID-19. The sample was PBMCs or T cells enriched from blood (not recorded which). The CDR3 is CASSLGTEVYGYTF. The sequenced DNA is TGTGCCAGCAGTTTAGGGACAGAAGTCTATGGCTACACCTTC.